This T cell receptor (beta chain) was retrieved from a study of cytotoxic CD8 clonotypes in ibrutinib-treated CLL. CDR1 is KGHSH and CDR2 is LQKENI in the germline V gene. V was shortened by 4 bases and J by 2 bases, with 12 bases between the two germline ends. This CDR3 is 14 amino acids long. Depth targeted 1 in 200,000 to 1 in 1 million T cells, averaging roughly 9.7x coverage per clonotype. Profiling relied on immunoSEQ multiplex PCR, and the TCRdb table lists in-frame clones only, not all of them. Here the sample spans about 140,000 clones, 70% to 85% being singletons. The sample in question was PBMCs, obtained after 12 months of ibrutinib treatment. The sequence derives from a human donor with chronic lymphocytic leukemia. J is TRBJ2-7 and V is TRBV18; D is unresolved. The CDR3 is CASSLLSFAYEQYF. CDR3 DNA: TGTGCCAGCTCACTATTGTCCTTTGCCTACGAGCAGTACTTC.